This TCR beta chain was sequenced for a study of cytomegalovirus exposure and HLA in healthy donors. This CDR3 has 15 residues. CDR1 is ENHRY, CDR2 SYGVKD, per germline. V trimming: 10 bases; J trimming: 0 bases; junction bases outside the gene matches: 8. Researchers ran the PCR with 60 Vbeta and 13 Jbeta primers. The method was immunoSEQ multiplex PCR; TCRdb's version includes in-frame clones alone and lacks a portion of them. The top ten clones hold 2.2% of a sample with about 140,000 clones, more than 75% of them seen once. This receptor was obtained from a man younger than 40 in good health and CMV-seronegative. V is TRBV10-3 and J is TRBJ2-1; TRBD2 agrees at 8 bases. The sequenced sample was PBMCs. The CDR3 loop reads CATTGGSSSYNEQFF. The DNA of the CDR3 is TGTGCCACCACGGGAGGGTCGAGCTCCTACAATGAGCAGTTCTTC.